Listed below are T cell receptor beta chains from one sample, sequenced in a study of cytomegalovirus exposure and HLA in healthy donors. TCRdb's table, derived via immunoSEQ multiplex PCR, lists solely in-frame clones and lacks some. The sample includes roughly 99,000 clones, 70% to 80% seen only once; the top ten take under 4%. The sample was PBMCs. These receptors all come from a male donor in good health and CMV-seropositive. Each CDR3 is given without its conserved first and last residue. A D gene is named only where the DNA matches it firmly.

TRBJ2-1 TRBV2 TRBD1 ASNTGTGRSIYEQF
TRBJ1-2 TRBV29-1 TRBD1 SVVQGKGNGYT
TRBJ2-7 TRBV7-8 NA ASSATRDYEQY
TRBJ2-7 TRBV7-6 TRBD1 ASSSGQGDYEQY
TRBJ2-2 TRBV6-5 TRBD1 ASRIGQGSTGELF
TRBJ2-1 TRBV9 TRBD1 ASSVGQGVNNEQF
TRBJ2-1 TRBV4-1 TRBD2 ASSFRGSGGAGEQF
TRBJ1-1 TRBV30 NA AAGIPVAF
TRBJ1-4 TRBV5-1 NA ASSSTYRVSNEKLF
TRBJ1-5 TRBV27 NA ASSLSRDRPQH
TRBJ2-2 TRBV7-8 NA ASSFTGGGTGELF
TRBJ2-5 TRBV7-9 TRBD2 ASSLTSGGQETQY
TRBJ2-1 TRBV4-1 NA ASSHGAESYEQF
TRBJ1-5 TRBV4-2 TRBD1 ASRDTGGYSNQPQH
TRBJ2-2 TRBV19 TRBD1 ASSTPDRVAGELF
TRBJ1-6 TRBV5-6 NA ASSFEQGSNSPLH
TRBJ1-2 TRBV2 TRBD1 ASSAGAGGAHYGYT
TRBJ2-3 TRBV7-9 TRBD2 ASSLPGLAGGRVTQY
TRBJ1-1 TRBV19 NA ASGQVPIVTEAF
TRBJ1-6 TRBV27 NA ASSRNTLSYNSPLH
TRBJ1-2 TRBV27 NA ASSLNYRQYYGYT
TRBJ1-2 TRBV6-5 NA ASSRDISNYGYT
TRBJ1-1 TRBV7-2 NA ASSLRARGTEAF
TRBJ1-1 TRBV28 TRBD1 ASSSYRGNTEAF
TRBJ1-4 TRBV30 NA AWSLLEEKLF
TRBJ1-4 TRBV2 TRBD1 ASSVVQPGQGGEKLF
TRBJ1-1 TRBV11-3 NA ASTSTQTRGYTEAF
TRBJ2-3 TRBV19 TRBD1 ASGNRGLADTQY
TRBJ1-4 TRBV30 NA AAQFLNEKLF
TRBJ2-7 TRBV5-8 NA ASSFAVPYEQY